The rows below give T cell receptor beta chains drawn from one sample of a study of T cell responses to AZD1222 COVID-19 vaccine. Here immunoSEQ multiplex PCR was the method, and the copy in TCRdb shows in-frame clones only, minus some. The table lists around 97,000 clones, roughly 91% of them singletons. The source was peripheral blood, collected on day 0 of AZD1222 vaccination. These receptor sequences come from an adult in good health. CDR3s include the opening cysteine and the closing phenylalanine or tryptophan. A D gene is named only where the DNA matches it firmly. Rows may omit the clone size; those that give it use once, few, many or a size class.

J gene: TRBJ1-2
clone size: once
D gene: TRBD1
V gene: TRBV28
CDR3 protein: CASSLSPGGPNYGYTF
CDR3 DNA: TGTGCCAGCAGTTTATCACCAGGGGGCCCGAACTATGGCTACACCTTC

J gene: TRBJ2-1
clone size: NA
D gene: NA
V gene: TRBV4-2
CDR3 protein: CASSQDRDFLSYNEQFF
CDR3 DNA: TGTGCCAGCAGCCAGGATCGGGACTTCCTTTCCTACAATGAGCAGTTCTTC

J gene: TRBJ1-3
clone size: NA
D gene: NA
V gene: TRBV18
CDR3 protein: CASSRGVNGNTIYF
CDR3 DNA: TGTGCCAGCTCAAGAGGGGTGAATGGAAACACCATATATTTT

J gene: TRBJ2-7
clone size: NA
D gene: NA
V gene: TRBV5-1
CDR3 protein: CASSPPEGPLEQYF
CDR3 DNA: TGCGCCAGCAGCCCACCCGAGGGGCCGCTCGAGCAGTACTTC

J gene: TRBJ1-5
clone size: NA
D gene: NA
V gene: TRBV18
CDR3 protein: CASSPPYSNQPQHF
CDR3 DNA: TGTGCCAGCTCACCACCATATAGCAATCAGCCCCAGCATTTT

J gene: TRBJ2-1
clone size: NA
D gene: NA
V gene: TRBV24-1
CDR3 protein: CATSAPGYNEQFF
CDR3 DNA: TGTGCCACCAGTGCCCCGGGGTACAATGAGCAGTTCTTC

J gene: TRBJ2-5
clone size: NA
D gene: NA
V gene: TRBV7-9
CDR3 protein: CASSLPSEETQYF
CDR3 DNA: TGTGCCAGCAGCTTACCAAGTGAAGAGACCCAGTACTTC

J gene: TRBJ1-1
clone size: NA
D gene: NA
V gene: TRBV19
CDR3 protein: CASSSRDRGTEAFF
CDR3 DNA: TGTGCCAGTAGTTCGCGGGATCGGGGCACTGAAGCTTTCTTT

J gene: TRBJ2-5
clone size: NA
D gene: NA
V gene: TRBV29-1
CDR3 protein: CSVARYLEETQYF
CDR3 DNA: TGCAGCGTTGCCCGCTACCTAGAGGAGACCCAGTACTTC

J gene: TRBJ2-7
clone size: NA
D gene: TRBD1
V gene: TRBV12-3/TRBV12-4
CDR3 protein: CASSSGGSEQYF
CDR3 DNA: TGTGCCAGCAGTTCAGGGGGTTCCGAGCAGTACTTC

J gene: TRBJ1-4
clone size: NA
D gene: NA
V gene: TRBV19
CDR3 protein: CASSRNGAEKLFF
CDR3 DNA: TGTGCCAGTAGTCGAAATGGGGCAGAAAAACTGTTTTTT

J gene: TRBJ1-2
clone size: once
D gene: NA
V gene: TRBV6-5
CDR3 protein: CASSLGVNYGYTF
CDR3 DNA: TGTGCCTCCTCGCTAGGGGTAAACTATGGCTACACCTTC

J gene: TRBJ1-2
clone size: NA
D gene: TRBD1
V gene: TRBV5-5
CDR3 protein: CASSSEQGRDNYGYTF
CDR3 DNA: TGTGCCAGCAGCTCAGAACAGGGGCGGGATAACTATGGCTACACCTTC

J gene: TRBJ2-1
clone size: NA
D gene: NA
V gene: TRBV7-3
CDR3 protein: CASSLTLSPSDEQFF
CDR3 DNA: TGTGCCAGCAGCTTAACGTTGAGCCCTAGCGATGAGCAGTTCTTC

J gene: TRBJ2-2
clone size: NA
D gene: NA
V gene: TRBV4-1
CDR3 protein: CASSQEGAGHPISSRNTGELFF
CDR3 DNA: TGCGCCAGCAGCCAAGAGGGTGCGGGACATCCCATTTCATCGAGGAACACCGGGGAGCTGTTTTTT

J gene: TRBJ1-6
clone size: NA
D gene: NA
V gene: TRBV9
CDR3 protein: CASSPIDSPLHF
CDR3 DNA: TGTGCCAGCAGCCCTATTGATTCACCCCTCCACTTT

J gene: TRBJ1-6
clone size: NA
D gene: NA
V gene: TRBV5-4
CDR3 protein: CASSSNNSPLHF
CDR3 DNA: TGTGCCAGCAGCTCCAATAATTCACCCCTCCACTTT

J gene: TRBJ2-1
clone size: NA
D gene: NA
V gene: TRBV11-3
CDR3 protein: CASSLGQSSYNEQFF
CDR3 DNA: TGTGCCAGCAGCTTAGGACAGAGCTCCTACAATGAGCAGTTCTTC

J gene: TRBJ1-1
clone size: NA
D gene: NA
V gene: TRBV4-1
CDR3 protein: CASSQGGGDTEAFF
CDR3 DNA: TGCGCCAGCAGCCAAGGGGGTGGAGACACTGAAGCTTTCTTT

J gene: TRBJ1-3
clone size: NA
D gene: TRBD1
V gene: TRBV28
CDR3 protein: CASSLPGQGSGNTIYF
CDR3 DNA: TGTGCCAGCAGTTTACCCGGACAGGGGTCTGGAAACACCATATATTTT

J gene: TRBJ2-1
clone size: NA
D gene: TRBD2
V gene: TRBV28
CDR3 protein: CASSLYIPGLAGGNEQFF
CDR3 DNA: TGTGCCAGCAGTTTATATATCCCGGGACTAGCGGGGGGGAATGAGCAGTTCTTC

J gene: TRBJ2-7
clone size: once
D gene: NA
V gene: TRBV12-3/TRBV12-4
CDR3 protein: CASSLVGAYEQYF
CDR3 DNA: TGTGCCAGCAGTTTAGTTGGGGCCTACGAGCAGTACTTC

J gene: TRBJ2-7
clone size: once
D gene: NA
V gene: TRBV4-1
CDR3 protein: CASSHPGSGQYEQYF
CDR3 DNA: TGCGCCAGCAGCCACCCCGGGTCAGGTCAATACGAGCAGTACTTC

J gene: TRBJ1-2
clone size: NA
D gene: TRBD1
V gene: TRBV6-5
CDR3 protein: CASSRDRGTYGYTF
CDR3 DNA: TGTGCCAGCAGCCGGGACAGGGGTACCTATGGCTACACCTTC

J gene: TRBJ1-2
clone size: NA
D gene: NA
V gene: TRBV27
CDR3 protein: CATRTKRGAPNYGYTF
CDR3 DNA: TGTGCCACCCGAACCAAGCGTGGGGCCCCTAACTATGGCTACACCTTC

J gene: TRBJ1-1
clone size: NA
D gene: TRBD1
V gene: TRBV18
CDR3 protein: CASSSPTGWNTEAFF
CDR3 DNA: TGTGCCAGCTCCTCCCCGACAGGGTGGAACACTGAAGCTTTCTTT

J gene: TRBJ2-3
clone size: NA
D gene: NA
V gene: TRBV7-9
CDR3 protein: CASSRLATDDTQYF
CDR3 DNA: TGTGCCAGCAGCAGACTCGCGACAGACGATACGCAGTATTTT

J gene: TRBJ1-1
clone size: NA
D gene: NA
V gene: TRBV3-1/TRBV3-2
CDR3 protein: CASSQPGSTEAFF
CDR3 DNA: TGTGCCAGCAGCCAACCAGGTAGCACTGAAGCTTTCTTT

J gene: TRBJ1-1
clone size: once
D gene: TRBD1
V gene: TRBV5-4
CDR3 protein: CASNFQGGHNTEAFF
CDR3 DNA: TGTGCCAGCAACTTCCAGGGGGGGCATAACACTGAAGCTTTCTTT

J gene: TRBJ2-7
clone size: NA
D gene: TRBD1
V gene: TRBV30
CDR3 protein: CAWSVGTGIAYEQYF
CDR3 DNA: TGTGCCTGGAGTGTAGGGACAGGTATCGCCTACGAGCAGTACTTC

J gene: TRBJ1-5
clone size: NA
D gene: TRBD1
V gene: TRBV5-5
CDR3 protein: CASILADRGVSNQPQHF
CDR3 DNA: TGTGCCAGTATATTAGCGGACAGGGGAGTCAGCAATCAGCCCCAGCATTTT